Listed here are 30 T cell receptor beta chains from one sample, sequenced in a study of post-analysis software for immune sequencing data. Study conclusions and caveats: Comparison of patients with controls showed 4 to 6 TRBV segments more frequent in patients, TRBV5-6, TRBV5-1 and TRBV20-1 among them.

These TCRs are of unknown antigen specificity. Tagging with unique molecular identifiers was a feature of the TCR beta cDNA libraries. Using its own MiXCR run on the PCR reads, TCRdb lists one record per CDR3 protein. This table has roughly 730,000 distinct CDR3 sequences, less than 35% appearing once. Sequenced input: blood. Receptors were obtained from a girl aged 10-17 years with multiple sclerosis.

This chain links TRBV7-2 with TRBJ1-4, with TRBD1 identical over 9 bases. The germline V gene has CDR1 SGHTA and CDR2 FQGNSA. Germline trimming cut 6 bases from V and 3 bases from J; bases unmatched to any gene: 11. The CDR3 extends over 17 amino acids. The CDR3 protein is CTSSLDRGTGPNEKLFF. CDR3 DNA: TGTACCAGCAGTTTGGACAGGGGAACCGGCCCTAATGAAAAACTGTTTTTT.

This clonotype was recorded a few times. The rearrangement uses TRBV10-3 and TRBJ2-3; 12 positions agree with TRBD2. Trimming took 10 bases from V and 3 from J; bases not matched to a gene: 8. The CDR3 extends over 15 amino acids. Germline values: CDR1 ENHRY, CDR2 SYGVKD. CDR3 nucleotide sequence: TGTGCCACCCTGACCGGACTAGCGGGAACAGATACGCAGTATTTT. Translated: CATLTGLAGTDTQYF.

The V call is TRBV20-1, the J call TRBJ2-5; maybe TRBD1 (6 bases). There are 14 residues in the CDR3. Germline CDR1 reads DFQATT; CDR2 reads SNEGSKA (reference sequence). Trimming cost V 6 bases and J 2 bases, with 16 bases left between them. CDR3 bases: TGCAGTGCCGAGAATACAGGGCGTCAAGAGACCCAGTACTTC. Translated: CSAENTGRQETQYF.

Concerning this clonotype: The CDR3 does not close with the conserved phenylalanine or tryptophan, likely indicating a read error. This chain connects TRBV5-1 to TRBJ2-1, with TRBD1 matching 10 bases. CDR1 is SGHRS and CDR2 is YFSETQ in the germline V gene. This CDR3 spans 14 amino acids. The V gene end was trimmed by 6 bases and the J gene end by 10 bases; junction bases not matched to a gene: 10. CDR3 nucleotides: TGCGCCAGCAATCTTCAGACAGGGGGCAAGGAGCAGTTCTGC. Protein sequence: CASNLQTGGKEQFC.

This chain joins TRBV2 and TRBJ2-2, with a weak D call TRBD2 (6 bases). This CDR3 has 15 residues. V was cut by 3 bases and J by 4 bases, with 12 bases left in between. CDR1 is SNHLY, CDR2 FYNNEI, per germline. The CDR3 DNA reads TGTGCCAGCAGTGAGGAGGGAGTTGGCACCGGGGAGCTGTTTTTT. Encoded protein: CASSEEGVGTGELFF.

This sequence joins TRBV28 and TRBJ1-2; 7 bases fit TRBD1. J gave up 7 bases and V 6 bases, and 8 bases lay outside the gene matches. This CDR3 has 13 residues. CDR1 and CDR2 (germline): MDHEN, SYDVKM. The CDR3 reads CASRHRGDSGYTF. The CDR3 DNA reads TGTGCCAGCAGACACAGGGGAGATAGTGGCTACACCTTC.

This clonotype was found many times. This chain uses TRBV6-5 with TRBJ2-4, with TRBD1 matching 8 bases. The CDR3 loop spans 13 amino acids. Germline CDR1 MNHEY, CDR2 SVGAGI. V shed 5 bases, J shed 4 bases, and the junction held 1 base outside the gene matches. The CDR3 DNA reads TGTGCCAGCAGTGGACAGGGTAAAAACATTCAGTACTTC. Its protein product is CASSGQGKNIQYF.

The table lists this clonotype with a few counts. The CDR3: CAISYETSGRVNEQFF. The DNA for the CDR3 is TGTGCCATCAGCTACGAGACTAGCGGGAGGGTCAATGAGCAGTTCTTC. This rearrangement joins TRBV10-3 to TRBJ2-1, with 14 bases that match TRBD2. Germline assignment: CDR1 ENHRY and CDR2 SYGVKD. This CDR3 is 16 amino acids long. V lost 6 bases to trimming and J lost 6 bases; unmatched junction nucleotides: 7.

In this sample, this clonotype turned up a few times. V is TRBV5-1 and J is TRBJ1-5, with D possibly TRBD1 on 5 matching bases. Per germline, CDR1 SGHRS and CDR2 YFSETQ. The CDR3 is 15 residues long. Deletions cut 4 bases from V and 1 base from J, with 12 bases between. The DNA for the CDR3 is TGCGCCAGCAGCCCGGGGGGAGGGAGCAATCAGCCCCAGCATTTT. Encoded protein: CASSPGGGSNQPQHF.

This clonotype was found once. The V and J genes are TRBV20-1 and TRBJ1-1, with D tentatively TRBD1 (5 bases). V lost 7 bases and J 2 bases, leaving 14 bases between the germline ends. This CDR3 contains 13 residues. From germline, CDR1 is DFQATT and CDR2 SNEGSKA (reference sequence). The CDR3 DNA sequence: TGCAGTGTTGGGGGAGGGTTCAACACTGAAGCTTTCTTT. Protein: CSVGGGFNTEAFF.

This clonotype was counted a few times. The rearrangement joins TRBV7-9 to TRBJ1-5; D gene ambiguous. V dropped 3 bases and J dropped 12 bases, with 12 bases sitting between them. Germline CDR1 and CDR2: SEHNR and FQNEAQ (reference sequence). This CDR3 contains 12 residues. The CDR3 DNA reads as TGTGCCAGCAGCTTGAGGCAAGGCCTCCAGCATTTT. This encodes CASSLRQGLQHF.

This chain connects TRBV29-1 to TRBJ1-2, with TRBD1 as a possible D gene (5 bases). Per the germline V gene, CDR1 is SQVTM and CDR2 is ANQGSEA. The length of the CDR3 is 13 residues. Trimming removed 6 bases from V and 8 bases from J, with 19 bases in between. The CDR3, as DNA: TGCAGCGTCTTGATTACTAACGGGGGGGGCTACACCTTC. It encodes CSVLITNGGGYTF.

The J gene is TRBJ2-3, the V gene TRBV29-1; TRBD1 or TRBD2 may be the D gene (7 bases each). CDR1 and CDR2 from the germline V gene are SQVTM and ANQGSEA. The CDR3 runs to 13 residues. The CDR3 is CSAWGRGGDTQYF. The DNA for the CDR3 is TGCAGTGCGTGGGGCAGGGGGGGGGATACGCAGTATTTT.

The rearrangement uses TRBV5-1 and TRBJ1-1, with 10 positions matching TRBD1. V shed 2 bases, J shed 9 bases, and the junction held 7 bases outside the gene matches. This CDR3 is built from 14 residues. CDR1 and CDR2 from the germline V gene are SGHRS and YFSETQ. In nucleotides, the CDR3 is TGCGCCAGCAGCTTAGATCCGGGACAGGGGAAAGCTTTCTTT. This codes for CASSLDPGQGKAFF.

The chain is built from TRBV28 and TRBJ2-1, with 10 bases that match TRBD2. Germline V gene sequence: CDR1 MDHEN, CDR2 SYDVKM. Unmatched junction bases numbered 10, after V lost 6 bases and J lost 2 bases. The CDR3 has 17 amino acids. The CDR3 DNA reads TGTGCCAGCAGGGTGGGAGCGGGAGGGCCCCCCTACAATGAGCAGTTCTTC. As protein: CASRVGAGGPPYNEQFF.

The chain recombines TRBV28 with TRBJ1-1; D gene unclear. The CDR3 has 15 amino acids. Per the germline V gene, CDR1 is MDHEN and CDR2 is SYDVKM. Trimming removed 7 bases at V and 0 bases at J, with 15 bases between. The CDR3 region has the DNA TGTGCCAGCACCCAAGCAGGAGGAATGAACACTGAAGCTTTCTTT. Its translation: CASTQAGGMNTEAFF.

The gene calls are TRBV24-1 and TRBJ2-2; D is tentatively TRBD1 or TRBD2 (5 bases each). The CDR3 is 15 amino acids. The germline V gene encodes CDR1 KGHDR and CDR2 SFDVKD. V was cut by 3 bases and J by 1 base, with 8 bases left in between. The CDR3 DNA reads as TGTGCCACCAGTGATATTGGGGGGAACACCGGGGAGCTGTTTTTT. Amino acid sequence: CATSDIGGNTGELFF.

The gene calls are TRBV6-1 and TRBJ1-1; unclear D gene. The CDR3 has 14 residues. Germline V gives CDR1 MNHNS, CDR2 SASEGT. Deletions cut 4 bases from V and 4 bases from J, with 13 bases between. The CDR3 loop is CASSGPMWSTEAFF. CDR3 nucleotides: TGTGCCAGCAGTGGACCTATGTGGAGCACTGAAGCTTTCTTT.

Turning to this clonotype: A much larger clone is a single base away; this may be a read error. V gene TRBV4-3 combines with J gene TRBJ2-5; D may be TRBD2 (6 bases). The CDR3 runs 16 residues. V was clipped by 3 bases and J by 5 bases, with 19 bases between them. Germline V lookup: CDR1 LGHNA, CDR2 YSLEER. Here the CDR3 DNA reads TGCGCCAGCAGCCATTTGAGCGGCGCTAGCGTGGAGACCCAGTACTTC. It yields the protein CASSHLSGASVETQYF.

This clonotype was detected only a few times. The chain carries TRBV12-3 or TRBV12-4 and TRBJ2-2, with TRBD1 matching 10 bases. The length of the CDR3 is 17 residues. V was clipped by 3 bases and J by 3 bases; unmatched bases: 7. The DNA for the CDR3 is TGTGCCAGCAGTTTCTCCTCAGGACAGGGGGACACCGGGGAGCTGTTTTTT. Its translation: CASSFSSGQGDTGELFF.

This clonotype was detected a few times. The V and J genes are TRBV20-1 and TRBJ2-7; D might be TRBD1 or TRBD2, each matching 5 bases. Per the germline V gene, CDR1 is DFQATT and CDR2 is SNEGSKA (reference sequence). Between the trimmed V and J ends, which lost 5 bases and 1 base, there was a span of 12 bases. This CDR3 is built from 13 residues. CDR3 DNA sequence: TGCAGTGCTGAGAGGGACCTTTCCTACGAGCAGTACTTC. Its protein product is CSAERDLSYEQYF.

The J gene is TRBJ2-3, the V gene TRBV4-1; 11 positions agree with TRBD2. The CDR3 runs 16 residues. Germline CDR1 and CDR2: MGHRA and YSYEKL. After removal of 1 base from V and 7 bases from J, the junction contained 7 bases not matched to a gene. The CDR3 is CASSQVLLAGVYTQYF. The CDR3 DNA reads as TGCGCCAGCAGCCAAGTCCTACTAGCGGGGGTTTATACGCAGTATTTT.

The chain employs TRBV20-1 and TRBJ2-7; D is possibly TRBD2 (6 bases). Trimming pared 1 base from V and 4 bases from J, leaving 17 bases between. The germline V gene has CDR1 DFQATT and CDR2 SNEGSKA (reference sequence). This CDR3 is 15 amino acids long. The CDR3 nucleotides are TGCAGTGCTAGAGGGGCGGGGACGGGGAGATACGAGCAGTACTTC. Translated: CSARGAGTGRYEQYF.

This chain joins TRBV20-1 and TRBJ2-1; a weak D match, TRBD2 (5 bases). The CDR3 is 16 amino acids. Germline values: CDR1 DFQATT, CDR2 SNEGSKA (reference sequence). The germline V and J ends were trimmed by 0 bases and 8 bases, with 20 bases remaining between them. The CDR3 DNA sequence: TGCAGTGCTAGAGATTCAGAGGGAGTTGGGCCCCATGAGCAGTTCTTC. Encoded protein: CSARDSEGVGPHEQFF.

This clonotype was observed a few times. This chain connects TRBV9 to TRBJ2-3; possible D gene TRBD2, 5 bases. Trimming removed 4 bases from V and 1 base from J, with 16 bases in between. There are 16 residues in the CDR3. From germline, CDR1 is SGDLS and CDR2 YYNGEE. CDR3 amino acids: CASSPGRWTGTDTQYF. The CDR3 DNA reads as TGTGCCAGCAGCCCGGGGAGATGGACGGGCACAGATACGCAGTATTTT.

V usage is TRBV15 and J usage is TRBJ2-1; 9 bases fit TRBD2. V shed 1 base, J shed 0 bases, and the junction held 1 base outside the gene matches. The CDR3 spans 16 residues. CDR1 is LNHNV, CDR2 YYDKDF, per germline (reference sequence). The CDR3 nucleotides read TGTGCCACCAGCAGAGGACTAGCGGACTCCTACAATGAGCAGTTCTTC. Its translation is CATSRGLADSYNEQFF.

The rearrangement uses TRBV20-1 and TRBJ2-1, with 14 bases matching TRBD2. V gave up 5 bases and J gave up 8 bases; unmatched junction bases: 5. CDR1 and CDR2 from the germline V gene are DFQATT and SNEGSKA (reference sequence). The CDR3 length is 14 residues. The CDR3 reads CSAGGTSGGDEQFF. DNA of the CDR3: TGCAGTGCTGGAGGGACTAGCGGGGGTGATGAGCAGTTCTTC.

J is TRBJ2-2 and V is TRBV5-1, with TRBD1 matching 10 bases. CDR1 SGHRS and CDR2 YFSETQ come from the germline V gene. The CDR3 length is 18 residues. The ends lost 7 bases at V and 3 bases at J; junction bases unmatched: 15. CDR3 in amino acids: CASLSGTGVTADTGELFF. In DNA form, the CDR3 reads TGCGCCAGCCTCTCCGGGACAGGGGTCACGGCTGACACCGGGGAGCTGTTTTTT.

This clonotype showed up just a few times. The V gene is TRBV24-1, the J gene TRBJ2-7, with 12 bases lining up with TRBD2. The CDR3 has 22 residues. CDR1 is KGHDR, CDR2 SFDVKD, per germline. V trimming: 3 bases; J trimming: 7 bases; junction bases outside the gene matches: 27. The CDR3 DNA reads TGTGCCACCAGTGATCGCGCCGTATCTAGCGGGAGGGCCTCTCGGGGTAGACCTGAGCAGTACTTC. Translating gives CATSDRAVSSGRASRGRPEQYF.

This sequence joins TRBV29-1 and TRBJ1-1, with 9 bases identical to TRBD1. The junction had 6 bases not matched to a gene; V was cut back by 7 bases and J by 3 bases. The germline V gene encodes CDR1 SQVTM and CDR2 ANQGSEA. The length of the CDR3 is 13 residues. The CDR3 reads CSDYRDRDTEAFF. In DNA, the CDR3 is TGCAGCGACTACCGGGACAGGGACACTGAAGCTTTCTTT.